The present TCR beta chain was sequenced within a study of T-cell reconstitution after alpha-beta-depleted transplantation in children. The study, taken as a whole, reports: Diversity and T-cell counts at one year after transplant derived mostly from new T cells. By about two months after transplant, alpha-beta T cells reportedly arose from several hundred graft clones that had expanded.

Unique molecular identifiers were incorporated into the prepared TCRbeta library. TCRdb used MiXCR to reprocess the PCR reads, holding one entry per CDR3 protein. Found here are 80,000 to 100,000 distinct CDR3 sequences, more than 20% of them singletons; the top ten hold 20% to 25%. On this clonotype itself: As yet, its antigen is unknown.

V lost 3 bases to trimming and J lost 10 bases; unmatched junction nucleotides: 10. Per the germline V gene, CDR1 is GTSNPN and CDR2 is SVGIG (reference sequence). This CDR3 spans 14 amino acids. The rearrangement uses TRBV30 and TRBJ2-1; the match to TRBD2 covers 9 bases. The sample in question was PBMCs, obtained before TCRalphabeta/CD19-depleted stem cell transplant. This receptor was taken from a boy between 2 and 10 years old with acute lymphoblastic leukemia, due to receive a stem cell transplant. The CDR3 nucleotides read TGTGCCTGGAGAAGACTAGCGGAGGGTGACGAGCAGTTCTTC. As protein: CAWRRLAEGDEQFF.